One sample yielded the 31 T cell receptor beta chains listed below, sequenced in a study of CXCR3-negative and CXCR3-positive naive CD8 T cells. Study-wide results and caveats: Naive cells that were CXCR3-positive had more hydrophobic TRB CDR3s (compared with CXCR3-negative naive cells).

It was by 5' RACE with UMI labels that the TRB cDNA libraries were prepared. No DNA is given; TCRdb re-called the 5' RACE reads and lists each CDR3 protein once. The specimen's table records under 150,000 distinct CDR3 sequences. The antigens for these receptors are not known. The sequenced sample was naive CXCR3+ CD8+ T cells from blood. The subset: CD45RO-CCR7+CD27+CD95- naive CD8+ T cells expressing CXCR3 (TNR3+). The receptors come from a human donor in good health. Some clones in this sample may be carry-over from other donors' samples.

The chain uses TRBV19 and TRBJ2-1; TCRdb proposes TRBD2, but this gene call is untestable without DNA. Germline CDR1 reads LNHDA; CDR2 reads SQIVND (reference sequence). The CDR3 extends over 15 amino acids. CDR3: CASSVTTSGSDEQFF. The complete variable domain, with remaining parts taken from reference TRBV19 and TRBJ2-1, reads DGGITQSPKYLFRKEGQNVTLSCEQNLNHDAMYWYRQDPGQGLRLIYYSQIVNDFQKGDIAEGYSVSREKKESFPLTVTSAQKNPTAFYLCASSVTTSGSDEQFFGPGTRLTVL.

V gene TRBV11-2 combines with J gene TRBJ2-5; no DNA is available, so the TRBD2 call from TCRdb remains unchecked. CDR3 length: 17 residues. Germline lookup yields CDR1 SGHAT and CDR2 FQNNGV. The CDR3 region is CASSPGLAGGSVETQYF.

V and J are TRBV11-3 and TRBJ2-1; TCRdb proposes TRBD2, but this gene call is untestable without DNA. The V gene's germline CDR1 is SGHNT and CDR2 YENEEA. CDR3 size: 13 residues. The CDR3 protein is CASSQGSGYEQFF.

This CDR3 reads CASNDRAGAFEQYF. The chain recombines TRBV12-3 or TRBV12-4 with TRBJ2-7; TCRdb's assignment of TRBD1 cannot be checked, as there is no DNA. The CDR3 is made up of 14 amino acids.

The rearrangement links TRBV20-1 to TRBJ2-2. CDR3 length equals 13 residues. CDR1 is DFQATT, CDR2 SNEGSKA, per germline (reference sequence). The CDR3 sequence is CSARDPSTGELFF.

The gene calls are TRBV7-3 and TRBJ1-2; without DNA, the TCRdb call of TRBD1 cannot be checked. The CDR3 spans 15 residues. The germline V gene has CDR1 SGHTA and CDR2 FQGTGA. CDR3 in amino acids: CASSPLVGAYHGYTF.

The chain is built from TRBV29-1 and TRBJ1-2. The CDR3 spans 14 residues. Germline V CDR1 and CDR2: SQVTM, ANQGSEA. The CDR3 here is CSFEDLEAGGGYTF.

The chain carries TRBV13 and TRBJ2-7; no DNA is available, so the TRBD1 call from TCRdb remains unchecked. The CDR3 is made up of 14 amino acids. Germline V gene data show CDR1 as PRHDT and CDR2 as FYEKMQ (reference sequence). CDR3 sequence: CASSLGTATYEQYF.

This chain joins TRBV29-1 and TRBJ1-1; absent DNA, TCRdb's TRBD1 call cannot be checked. This CDR3 comprises 13 residues. Germline-derived CDR1 and CDR2 are SQVTM and ANQGSEA. CDR3 loop: CSVAGGINTEAFF.

V and J are TRBV4-3 and TRBJ1-1; TCRdb calls TRBD1, which cannot be checked without DNA. Germline CDR1 is LGHNA and CDR2 is YSLEER. CDR3 length: 16 amino acids. This CDR3 is CASSSLVGIRGTEAFF.

This chain's CDR3 is CASSLDRGPPYDQYF. The V call is TRBV5-1, the J call TRBJ2-7; the TCRdb D gene call, TRBD1, has no DNA to confirm it. Germline V gene lookup returns CDR1 SGHRS and CDR2 YFSETQ. The CDR3 is 15 amino acids.

This rearrangement joins TRBV7-9 to TRBJ2-5; there is no DNA to check the TCRdb D call of TRBD2. CDR3 length: 19 amino acids. CDR1 is SEHNR and CDR2 is FQNEAQ in the germline V gene (reference sequence). CDR3 region: CASSLRWGGLAGDQETQYF. The complete variable domain, with remaining parts taken from reference TRBV7-9 and TRBJ2-5, reads DTGVSQNPRHKITKRGQNVTFRCDPISEHNRLYWYRQTLGQGPEFLTYFQNEAQLEKSRLLSDRFSAERPKGSFSTLEIQRTEQGDSAMYLCASSLRWGGLAGDQETQYFGPGTRLLVL.

The chain joins TRBV29-1 to TRBJ2-5; TCRdb reports TRBD1, a call that lacks DNA to check it against. Germline lookup yields CDR1 SQVTM and CDR2 ANQGSEA. The CDR3 is 13 amino acids. The CDR3 sequence: CSVGAGFEETQYF.

The rearrangement joins TRBV6-2 or TRBV6-3 to TRBJ2-7. There are 14 residues in the CDR3. Germline-derived CDR1 and CDR2 are MNHEY and SVGEGT. CDR3: CASSYSRATYEQYF.

The chain links TRBV28 to TRBJ1-2; the D call from TCRdb, TRBD1, cannot be confirmed without DNA. This CDR3 spans 12 amino acids. Germline values: CDR1 MDHEN, CDR2 SYDVKM. The CDR3 sequence is CARTFGGGGYTF.

This chain connects TRBV24-1 to TRBJ2-1; TCRdb designates TRBD1, a call that cannot be tested without DNA. Per the germline V gene, CDR1 is KGHDR and CDR2 is SFDVKD. CDR3 size: 14 residues. This chain's CDR3 is CATSDRDRGNEQFF.

V gene TRBV6-6 combines with J gene TRBJ1-1. This CDR3 comprises 12 residues. Per germline, CDR1 MNHNY and CDR2 SVGAGI (reference sequence). Here the CDR3 reads CASSYSSTEAFF.

V gene TRBV12-3 or TRBV12-4 combines with J gene TRBJ1-2; TCRdb lists TRBD1, though no DNA is available to test this call. This CDR3 region has 11 residues. The CDR3 sequence: CASSLGDGYTF.

The genes are TRBV4-1 and TRBJ1-1; no DNA is available, so the TRBD1 call from TCRdb remains unchecked. The CDR3 totals 17 residues. Germline CDR1 MGHRA, CDR2 YSYEKL. The CDR3 loop is CASSHSYGTFLNTEAFF.

The chain is built from TRBV25-1 and TRBJ2-7; the TCRdb call, TRBD2, lacks DNA for checking. The CDR3 contains 15 residues. Germline-derived CDR1 and CDR2 are MGHDK and SYGVNS. CDR3 amino acids: CASSELEREMDEQYF.

The CDR3 region is CASSHGTSGGGNTQYF. The gene calls are TRBV13 and TRBJ2-3; TCRdb selects TRBD2, and the lack of DNA leaves this call unchecked. The CDR3 runs to 16 residues. The germline V gene has CDR1 PRHDT and CDR2 FYEKMQ (reference sequence). The full variable domain, with the rest looked up from reference TRBV13 and TRBJ2-3, is AAGVIQSPRHLIKEKRETATLKCYPIPRHDTVYWYQQGPGQDPQFLISFYEKMQSDKGSIPDRFSAQQFSDYHSELNMSSLELGDSALYFCASSHGTSGGGNTQYFGPGTRLTVL.

The chain uses TRBV20-1 and TRBJ2-7; TCRdb selects TRBD2, and the lack of DNA leaves this call unchecked. This CDR3 has 13 amino acids. CDR1 DFQATT and CDR2 SNEGSKA come from the germline V gene (reference sequence). The CDR3 sequence: CSARVAGSYEQYF.

The J gene is TRBJ2-3, the V gene TRBV5-4; TCRdb's assignment of TRBD2 cannot be checked, as there is no DNA. Germline values: CDR1 SGHNT, CDR2 YYREEE (reference sequence). This CDR3 region has 15 residues. Here the CDR3 reads CASKIRDSNTDTQYF.

The V gene is TRBV4-1, the J gene TRBJ2-1; TCRdb gives TRBD2 as the D gene, but with no DNA this cannot be confirmed. The V gene's germline CDR1 is MGHRA and CDR2 YSYEKL. There are 16 residues in the CDR3. CDR3 residues: CASSQGSSGSVYEQFF.

The chain has TRBV4-2 and TRBJ2-7. The CDR3 consists of 16 residues. From germline, CDR1 is LGHNA and CDR2 YNFKEQ. The CDR3 sequence: CASSQVLAGDSYEQYF.

The chain links TRBV15 to TRBJ1-6. This CDR3 is 15 amino acids long. The germline CDR1 and CDR2 sequences are LNHNV and YYDKDF (reference sequence). CDR3: CATSRDKAGNSPLHF.

V and J are TRBV3-1 and TRBJ2-7; TCRdb names TRBD1, which stays unverified in the absence of DNA. Germline-derived CDR1 and CDR2 are LGHDT and YNNKEL (reference sequence). The CDR3 has 14 amino acids. CDR3 protein: CASSPSDSNYEQYF.

The rearrangement joins TRBV29-1 to TRBJ2-4; TCRdb calls TRBD2, which cannot be checked without DNA. This CDR3 comprises 15 residues. CDR1 is SQVTM and CDR2 is ANQGSEA in the germline V gene. This CDR3 reads CSVAGTPFAKNIQYF.

The chain employs TRBV2 and TRBJ2-4; without DNA, the TCRdb call of TRBD1 cannot be checked. This CDR3 is built from 16 residues. The V gene's germline CDR1 is SNHLY and CDR2 FYNNEI. The CDR3 loop is CASSFGGLSAGNIQYF. The variable domain in full, completed from reference TRBV2 and TRBJ2-4, reads EPEVTQTPSHQVTQMGQEVILRCVPISNHLYFYWYRQILGQKVEFLVSFYNNEISEKSEIFDDQFSVERPDGSNFTLKIRSTKLEDSAMYFCASSFGGLSAGNIQYFGAGTRLSVL.

This chain connects TRBV7-2 to TRBJ2-7; TCRdb calls TRBD1, which cannot be checked without DNA. Germline V gene lookup returns CDR1 SGHTA and CDR2 FQGNSA. The CDR3 contains 14 residues. The CDR3 spells CASSAWDSSYEQYF.

The gene calls are TRBV7-9 and TRBJ1-5. The CDR3 runs to 13 residues. CDR1 SEHNR and CDR2 FQNEAQ come from the germline V gene (reference sequence). CDR3 sequence: CASSPDRNQPQHF.